The clone carrying this T cell receptor (beta chain) was seen repeatedly, ten times or more. The target antigen is unknown. The data stem from a study of T cell repertoires in cytomegalovirus infection. Study-wide background: From public TCR beta signatures came an indication of both CMV infection and matching HLA type. General study points: Carriers of CMV and the relevant HLA type were discriminated by public TCR beta frequency. The study found HLA-C-restricted CMV-specific TCR beta clonotypes dominating the ex vivo response.

V was clipped by 3 bases and J by 5 bases, with 11 bases between them. The CDR3 covers 14 residues. The germline CDR1 and CDR2 sequences are MRHNA and SNTAGT. In TCRdb, the reads were re-called with MiXCR into one record per CDR3 protein. Of about 230,000 distinct CDR3 sequences in the sample, under 8.5% were seen once. Sequenced material: PBMCs. This chain uses TRBV6-4 with TRBJ2-1, with unresolved D. This sequence was found in a human donor in good health (CMV status not recorded). Some clones in this sample may be carry-over from other donors' samples. The CDR3 region is CASSDRPENNEQFF. The CDR3 DNA reads TGTGCCAGCAGTGATAGGCCGGAAAACAATGAGCAGTTCTTC.